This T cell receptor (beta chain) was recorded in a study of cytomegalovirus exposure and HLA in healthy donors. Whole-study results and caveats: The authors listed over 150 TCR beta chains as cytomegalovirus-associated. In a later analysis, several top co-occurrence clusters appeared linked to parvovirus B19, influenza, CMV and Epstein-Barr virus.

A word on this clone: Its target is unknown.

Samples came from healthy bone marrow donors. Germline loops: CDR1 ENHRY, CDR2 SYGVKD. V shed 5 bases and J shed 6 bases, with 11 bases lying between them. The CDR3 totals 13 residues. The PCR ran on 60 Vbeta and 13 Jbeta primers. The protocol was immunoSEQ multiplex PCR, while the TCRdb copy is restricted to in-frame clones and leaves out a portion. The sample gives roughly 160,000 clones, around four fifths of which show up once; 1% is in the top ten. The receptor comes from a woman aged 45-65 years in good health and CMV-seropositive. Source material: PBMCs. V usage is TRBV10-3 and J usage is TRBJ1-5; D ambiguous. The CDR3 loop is CAISSRSGQPQHF. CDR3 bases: TGTGCCATCAGTTCCCGTTCGGGTCAGCCCCAGCATTTT.